This TCR beta chain appears in the sequencing data of a study of blood T cell repertoires in COVID-19. Trimming shortened V by 10 bases and J by 6 bases, and 16 bases separated the two germline ends. The length of the CDR3 is 13 residues. Germline V gene sequence: CDR1 WNHNN, CDR2 SYGVQD (reference sequence). TCRdb's copy holds only in-frame clones and misses some; the assay was immunoSEQ multiplex PCR. The sample records more than 25,000 clones, around 90% being singletons. The sequence was collected from a man between 60 and 75 years old with active COVID-19. Input material: peripheral blood. The chain carries TRBV10-1 and TRBJ2-1, with D possibly being TRBD2 (7 bases). CDR3 protein: CATGRGAGNEQFF. The DNA of the CDR3 is TGCGCCACCGGACGGGGGGCCGGCAATGAGCAGTTCTTC.